Described below is a single T cell receptor (beta chain) sequence and its context. These data originate in a study of T cell responses to AZD1222 COVID-19 vaccine. The CDR3 has 14 amino acids. From germline, CDR1 is SNHLY and CDR2 FYNNEI. V was cut by 4 bases and J by 3 bases, with 12 bases left in between. Sequencing used immunoSEQ multiplex PCR; TCRdb keeps in-frame clones, though not all of them. The table shows under 150,000 clones, with 90% occurring only once. The input for sequencing was peripheral blood, taken on day 0 of AZD1222 vaccination. The chain is built from TRBV2 and TRBJ1-1, with TRBD1 as a possible D gene (6 bases). The TCR was taken from an adult in good health. The CDR3 is CASSVGGADTEAFF. CDR3 nucleotides: TGTGCCAGCAGTGTGGGGGGCGCGGACACTGAAGCTTTCTTT.